This T cell receptor beta chain is drawn from a study of blood T cells in healthy people across ages. As for the study in general: Template switching recovered approximately one barcoded beta molecule for every two T cells. Findings and caveats of the study: Possibly confounding the expanded clonotype changes was the fact that donor CMV status was unknown.

The CDR3 covers 15 residues. Germline values: CDR1 DFQATT, CDR2 SNEGSKA (reference sequence). The V gene end was trimmed by 5 bases and the J gene end by 1 base; junction bases not matched to a gene: 6. Turning to this clonotype: The target antigen is unknown.

With a J-beta primer mix and a sample-barcoded 5' primer, a second PCR ran about 6 to 11 cycles. TCRdb called the 5' RACE reads again in MiXCR, with one record for every CDR3 protein. This table has fewer than 900,000 distinct CDR3 sequences, 30% to 45% appearing once. Sequences were obtained from blood. The receptor comes from a young man in good health. The rearrangement uses TRBV20-1 and TRBJ2-2; 8 bases agree with TRBD2. The CDR3 bases are TGCAGTGCTCACGCTGCGGGGGGGAACACCGGGGAGCTGTTTTTT. Translated: CSAHAAGGNTGELFF.